The 24 T cell receptor beta chains presented below share a single source sample, sequenced in a study of blood T cell repertoires in COVID-19. Generated by immunoSEQ multiplex PCR, the TCRdb table keeps only in-frame clones and is missing some. The sample includes over 140,000 clones, about three quarters of them seen just once. Sequences were obtained from peripheral blood. All receptors derive from a woman of 80 years or more with active or convalescent COVID-19.

In nucleotides, the CDR3 is TGCGCCAGCAGCCAAGAAGGGGGGGTGGCGGCGAGAGCTTTCTTT. Translating it yields CASSQEGGVAARAFF. V gene TRBV4-3 combines with J gene TRBJ1-1; possible D gene TRBD1, 6 bases. CDR1 LGHNA and CDR2 YSLEER come from the germline V gene. V dropped 0 bases and J dropped 10 bases, with 18 bases sitting between them. This CDR3 has 15 residues.

This clone was counted only a few times. The chain couples TRBV20-1 to TRBJ2-1; D may be TRBD1 (6 bases). The CDR3 contains 11 residues. The V gene lost 2 bases and the J gene lost 11 bases, with 10 bases spanning the gap. Germline-derived CDR1 and CDR2 are DFQATT and SNEGSKA (reference sequence). CDR3: CSARITGQQFF. The CDR3 nucleotides read TGCAGTGCTAGAATTACAGGGCAGCAGTTCTTC.

This clone was counted a single time. This chain links TRBV19 with TRBJ2-6; D uncertain. V lost 3 bases, J lost 3 bases, and 9 bases lay in between. Germline CDR1 and CDR2: LNHDA and SQIVND (reference sequence). The CDR3 spans 15 residues. CDR3 sequence reads: CASSMMRFGANVLTF. CDR3 bases: TGTGCCAGTAGTATGATGAGATTTGGGGCCAACGTCCTGACTTTC.

The table lists this clone with a count of one. The chain has TRBV27 and TRBJ1-1, with 9 bases lining up with TRBD1. The V and J ends lost 6 bases and 6 bases, in that order; junction bases with no gene match: 8. CDR1 and CDR2 (germline): MNHEY, SMNVEV (reference sequence). This CDR3 comprises 14 residues. This CDR3 is CASRPAGTGSEAFF. For the CDR3, the DNA is TGTGCCAGCAGGCCGGCCGGGACAGGGTCTGAAGCTTTCTTT.

The genes are TRBV6-5 and TRBJ2-7; 8 bases fit TRBD1. In germline, CDR1 is MNHEY, CDR2 SVGAGI. With V trimmed by 5 bases and J by 0 bases, 3 bases remained unmatched. The CDR3 has 14 amino acids. The CDR3 DNA sequence: TGTGCCAGCAGTCGACAGGGGAGCTCCTACGAGCAGTACTTC. Translation: CASSRQGSSYEQYF.

The rearrangement uses TRBV2 and TRBJ1-3, with D uncertain. Germline V gene lookup returns CDR1 SNHLY and CDR2 FYNNEI. Trimming took 3 bases from V and 0 from J, leaving 6 bases between them. The CDR3 sequence is 14 residues long. CDR3 amino acids: CASSDPVSGNTIYF. Written as DNA, the CDR3 is TGTGCCAGCAGTGACCCCGTCTCTGGAAACACCATATATTTT.

This chain links TRBV30 with TRBJ1-2; 10 bases map to TRBD1. The CDR3 has 14 residues. J gave up 5 bases and V 4 bases, and 7 bases lay outside the gene matches. Looked up from germline, CDR1 is GTSNPN and CDR2 is SVGIG (reference sequence). CDR3 residues: CAWNTGTGDYGYTF. CDR3 DNA: TGTGCCTGGAATACCGGGACAGGGGATTATGGCTACACCTTC.

Only one count was recorded for this clone. The chain employs TRBV16 and TRBJ1-5; 9 positions match TRBD1. Looked up from germline, CDR1 is KGHSY and CDR2 is FQNENV. The V gene end was trimmed by 5 bases and the J gene end by 3 bases; junction bases not matched to a gene: 8. This CDR3 has 16 residues. Here the CDR3 reads CASSATGGPLNQPQHF. The CDR3 region has the DNA TGTGCCAGCAGCGCCACAGGGGGCCCCCTCAATCAGCCCCAGCATTTT.

The chain joins TRBV18 to TRBJ2-1, with unresolved D. CDR1 and CDR2 (germline): KGHSH, LQKENI. The CDR3 is 15 amino acids. V dropped 1 base and J dropped 5 bases, with 12 bases sitting between them. Written as DNA, the CDR3 is TGTGCCAGCTCACCACTGGTATTAACTAACAATGAGCAGTTCTTC. It encodes CASSPLVLTNNEQFF.

The chain recombines TRBV2 with TRBJ1-1, with D possibly matching TRBD1 (6 bases). The germline CDR1 and CDR2 sequences are SNHLY and FYNNEI. V dropped 8 bases and J dropped 0 bases, with 13 bases sitting between them. This CDR3 comprises 14 residues. CDR3 in DNA: TGTGCCAGCCAGGGTAGGGGGATGAACACTGAAGCTTTCTTT. Protein product: CASQGRGMNTEAFF.

The V and J genes are TRBV19 and TRBJ1-5; 7 bases line up with TRBD1. The CDR3 length is 15 residues. V shed 7 bases and J 3 bases; nucleotides not matched to a gene: 9. Germline V gene sequence: CDR1 LNHDA, CDR2 SQIVND (reference sequence). The CDR3: CASTPVTGANQPQHF. CDR3 bases: TGTGCCAGTACCCCCGTTACAGGGGCCAATCAGCCCCAGCATTTT.

The chain links TRBV5-1 to TRBJ2-3; D is unresolved. CDR1 and CDR2 from the germline V gene are SGHRS and YFSETQ. CDR3 length equals 13 residues. V was pared by 1 base and J by 6 bases, with 9 bases between. Here the CDR3 reads CASSLSSGDTQYF. The CDR3 nucleotides read TGCGCCAGCAGCTTGTCTTCCGGTGATACGCAGTATTTT.

V usage is TRBV2 and J usage is TRBJ1-2; D is ambiguous. The germline V gene has CDR1 SNHLY and CDR2 FYNNEI. V lost 3 bases, J lost 3 bases, and 8 bases lay in between. The length of the CDR3 is 13 residues. This CDR3 reads CASSEADYYGYTF. In DNA form, the CDR3 reads TGTGCCAGCAGTGAGGCGGATTACTATGGCTACACCTTC.

This clone turned up a few times. The chain joins TRBV5-5 to TRBJ1-5; no reliable D call. The germline V and J ends were trimmed by 4 bases and 2 bases, with 10 bases remaining between them. CDR3 length equals 14 residues. Germline V gene lookup returns CDR1 SGHKS and CDR2 YYEKEE (reference sequence). The CDR3 DNA sequence: TGTGCCAGCAGCGCAGTTACAGGCAATCAGCCCCAGCATTTT. This gives the protein CASSAVTGNQPQHF.

The chain combines TRBV6-1 with TRBJ1-5; maybe TRBD1 (6 bases). The CDR3 totals 16 residues. CDR1 is MNHNS and CDR2 is SASEGT in the germline V gene. Trimming removed 6 bases from V and 1 base from J, with 16 bases in between. CDR3 DNA sequence: TGTGCCAGCAGAGAAAGGTCAGGGGCAAGCAATCAGCCCCAGCATTTT. Translated: CASRERSGASNQPQHF.

This chain uses TRBV7-2 with TRBJ2-1; D may be TRBD1 (7 bases). V was trimmed by 5 bases and J by 2 bases, leaving 16 bases between them. Germline loops: CDR1 SGHTA, CDR2 FQGNSA. The CDR3 contains 16 residues. The CDR3 region is CASSLNPGGTYNEQFF. Written as DNA, the CDR3 is TGTGCCAGCAGCCTCAATCCAGGGGGGACCTACAATGAGCAGTTCTTC.

The V call is TRBV29-1, the J call TRBJ1-2; 11 nucleotides line up with TRBD1. This CDR3 is built from 17 residues. Germline CDR1 reads SQVTM; CDR2 reads ANQGSEA. The ends lost 3 bases at V and 3 bases at J; junction bases unmatched: 12. CDR3 nucleotide sequence: TGCAGCGTTGACCCCGGGACAGGGGGATCTGCATACTATGGCTACACCTTC. Its translation is CSVDPGTGGSAYYGYTF.

This clone was observed a few times. J is TRBJ1-2 and V is TRBV5-4; D perhaps matches TRBD1 (5 bases). V lost 5 bases and J lost 4, with 15 bases in between. This CDR3 region has 14 residues. Germline V gene data show CDR1 as SGHNT and CDR2 as YYREEE (reference sequence). Here the CDR3 DNA reads TGTGCCAGCAGAGGTGGGCAGGGAGGCTATGGCTACACCTTC. It encodes CASRGGQGGYGYTF.

The rearrangement uses TRBV5-6 and TRBJ1-1; D is ambiguous. Trimming took off 2 bases at V and 4 bases at J, with 15 bases between the two ends. Germline CDR1 reads SGHDT; CDR2 reads YYEEEE. There are 15 residues in the CDR3. CDR3 DNA: TGTGCCAGCAGCTTAGGACCTCAGGAGGGCACTGAAGCTTTCTTT. This gives the protein CASSLGPQEGTEAFF.

The rearrangement joins TRBV3-1 (or the pseudogene TRBV3-2) to TRBJ1-1; no firm D call. Trimming shortened V by 4 bases and J by 1 base, and 16 bases separated the two germline ends. The CDR3 has 16 amino acids. CDR1 and CDR2 from the germline V gene are LGHDT and YNNKEL (reference sequence). As DNA, the CDR3 is TGTGCCAGCAGCCCCTTTGATCTTGAGGGGAACACTGAAGCTTTCTTT. Translated, it gives CASSPFDLEGNTEAFF.

This clone was observed a single time. The chain is built from TRBV19 and TRBJ2-3, with D maybe TRBD1 (5 bases). The CDR3 is 15 amino acids. Germline V gives CDR1 LNHDA, CDR2 SQIVND (reference sequence). CDR3 nucleotides: TGTGCTTCACAGGTACAGCCATCTAGCACAGATACGCAGTATTTT. Amino acids: CASQVQPSSTDTQYF.

The V gene is TRBV30, the J gene TRBJ1-1; no reliable D call. V lost 0 bases to trimming and J lost 4 bases, with 15 bases between them. CDR1 is GTSNPN and CDR2 is SVGIG in the germline V gene (reference sequence). The CDR3 consists of 15 residues. CDR3 bases: TGTGCCTGGAGTGTACAATCAGTTGTGGTCACTGAAGCTTTCTTT. This gives the protein CAWSVQSVVVTEAFF.

The rearrangement joins TRBV19 to TRBJ2-3; TRBD2 matches at 8 bases. V shed 2 bases and J 1 base; nucleotides not matched to a gene: 5. Germline V gives CDR1 LNHDA, CDR2 SQIVND (reference sequence). The CDR3 is 16 amino acids. The CDR3 protein is CASSIPRAGGTDTQYF. CDR3 nucleotides: TGTGCCAGTAGTATACCCCGAGCGGGGGGCACAGATACGCAGTATTTT.

The chain joins TRBV3-1 (or the pseudogene TRBV3-2) to TRBJ2-4; D possibly corresponds to TRBD1 (5 bases). Germline V gene sequence: CDR1 LGHDT, CDR2 YNNKEL (reference sequence). This CDR3 has 14 residues. Trimming removed 0 bases from V and 6 bases from J, with 9 bases in between. The DNA of the CDR3 is TGTGCCAGCAGCCAAGATACAGGCGGAAACATTCAGTACTTC. This encodes CASSQDTGGNIQYF.